Following are 23 T cell receptor beta chains from one sample sequenced in a study of blood T cell repertoires in COVID-19 (dated by TCRdb to about 2020). The library relied on the immunoSEQ multiplex PCR assay. Not all clones reach the TCRdb copy of this immuneACCESS table, which keeps in-frame sequences only. Checked studies attribute under half of the gap to unresolved V genes and leave the rest unexplained. For this sample the table gives around 200,000 clones, of which 84% were detected only once. Around 15% of the sample rests with the top ten. Sequencing was carried out using peripheral blood. Source of these receptors: a woman between 70 and 85 years old with COVID-19, enrolled during active disease.

The chain couples TRBV28 to TRBJ1-3; possible D gene TRBD1, 5 bases. Trimming left V 1 base short and J 8 bases short, with 12 bases between. The CDR3 has 14 amino acids. The germline V gene encodes CDR1 MDHEN and CDR2 SYDVKM. The CDR3: CASSLLQVWDTIYF. The CDR3 DNA follows: TGTGCCAGCAGTTTATTACAGGTTTGGGACACCATATATTTT.

The table lists this clone with a few counts. The V call is TRBV6-2 or TRBV6-3, the J call TRBJ2-7, with D unclear. CDR3 size: 13 residues. V was clipped by 2 bases and J by 3 bases, with 8 bases between them. Germline V gives CDR1 MNHEY, CDR2 SVGEGT. The CDR3 region is CASSYESYYEQYV. The CDR3 DNA sequence: TGTGCCAGCAGTTACGAGAGCTACTACGAGCAGTACGTC.

This chain connects TRBV5-4 to TRBJ2-1, with 13 bases fitting TRBD2. CDR1 and CDR2 (germline): SGHNT, YYREEE (reference sequence). The CDR3 sequence is 17 residues long. The V and J ends lost 4 bases and 5 bases, in that order; junction bases with no gene match: 9. The CDR3 reads CASSDGTSGIVDNEQFF. In DNA form, the CDR3 reads TGTGCCAGCAGCGATGGGACTAGCGGGATTGTCGACAATGAGCAGTTCTTC. The full variable domain, rest sourced from reference TRBV5-4 and TRBJ2-1, is ETGVTQSPTHLIKTRGQQVTLRCSSQSGHNTVSWYQQALGQGPQFIFQYYREEENGRGNFPPRFSGLQFPNYSSELNVNALELDDSALYLCASSDGTSGIVDNEQFFGPGTRLTVL.

The J gene is TRBJ2-7, the V gene TRBV9; a weak D match, TRBD1 (5 bases). Deletions cut 3 bases from V and 2 bases from J, with 12 bases between. CDR3 length: 14 amino acids. Germline loops: CDR1 SGDLS, CDR2 YYNGEE. As DNA, the CDR3 is TGTGCCAGCAGCGCAAACAGGACCACCTACGAGCAGTACGTC. Translation gives CASSANRTTYEQYV.

This chain connects TRBV30 to TRBJ2-2, with a possible D match to TRBD1 (5 bases). The CDR3 length is 13 residues. The V end was cut by 0 bases, the J end by 8 bases, with 10 bases between. Looked up from germline, CDR1 is GTSNPN and CDR2 is SVGIG (reference sequence). The CDR3 is CAWSVEGDGELFF. CDR3 DNA sequence: TGTGCCTGGAGTGTAGAAGGGGATGGGGAGCTGTTTTTT.

This clone was seen a few times. The J gene is TRBJ2-7, the V gene TRBV3-1 (or the pseudogene TRBV3-2); TRBD2 matches at 10 bases. The germline V gene has CDR1 LGHDT and CDR2 YNNKEL (reference sequence). The CDR3 is 17 residues long. The ends lost 1 base at V and 4 bases at J; junction bases unmatched: 10. CDR3 sequence: CASSQVSSGRAPYEQYF. The DNA for the CDR3 is TGTGCCAGCAGCCAAGTCTCCAGCGGGAGGGCCCCTTACGAGCAGTACTTC.

This chain connects TRBV7-2 to TRBJ2-2; weak D call: TRBD2 (6 bases). CDR1 is SGHTA, CDR2 FQGNSA, per germline. V was trimmed by 2 bases and J by 5 bases, leaving 12 bases between them. This CDR3 spans 15 amino acids. In DNA, the CDR3 is TGTGCCAGCAGCTTAAGGGCAGGGACTACCGGGGAGCTGTTTTTT. Translated: CASSLRAGTTGELFF.

The genes are TRBV19 and TRBJ2-7, with D tentatively TRBD1 (5 bases). The CDR3 has 13 residues. V gave up 6 bases and J gave up 1 base, with 10 bases separating them. Germline V gives CDR1 LNHDA, CDR2 SQIVND (reference sequence). The CDR3, as DNA: TGTGCCAGTAGGGGAAGGGGTTCCTACGAGCAGTACTTC. Translating gives CASRGRGSYEQYF.

The chain employs TRBV5-4 and TRBJ2-5; the D gene is possibly TRBD1 (6 bases). Germline assignment: CDR1 SGHNT and CDR2 YYREEE (reference sequence). This CDR3 comprises 17 residues. Deletions cut 4 bases from V and 2 bases from J, with 21 bases between. For the CDR3, the DNA is TGTGCCAGCAGCCCCGGTGGGTCAGGGGAGAGGCAAGAGACCCAGTACTTC. It encodes CASSPGGSGERQETQYF.

This chain uses TRBV5-6 with TRBJ1-5; TRBD1 matches 7 bases. The junction had 6 bases not matched to a gene; V was cut back by 4 bases and J by 2 bases. CDR3 length: 15 amino acids. Germline CDR1 and CDR2: SGHDT and YYEEEE. The CDR3 region has the DNA TGTGCCAGCAGCCCCCAGGGGGTCCGCAATCAGCCCCAGCATTTT. It yields the protein CASSPQGVRNQPQHF.

The J gene is TRBJ1-2, the V gene TRBV3-1 (or the pseudogene TRBV3-2); no definite D call. Trimming removed 1 base at V and 8 bases at J, with 11 bases between. The CDR3 sequence is 13 residues long. Germline V gives CDR1 LGHDT, CDR2 YNNKEL (reference sequence). The CDR3: CASSQGGRGGYTF. CDR3 bases: TGTGCCAGCAGCCAAGGCGGACGAGGGGGCTACACCTTC.

This sequence joins TRBV28 and TRBJ1-2; TRBD1 matches 7 bases. The CDR3 sequence is 15 residues long. Trimming cost V 5 bases and J 10 bases; bases outside gene matches: 16. Germline lookup yields CDR1 MDHEN and CDR2 SYDVKM. CDR3 in DNA: TGTGCCAGCAGTCGACGACAGGGCCTAACATATTACTACACCTTC. Translating gives CASSRRQGLTYYYTF.

In its sample, this clone was seen once. The chain carries TRBV5-1 and TRBJ2-3; a weak D match, TRBD2 (6 bases). Trimming cost V 0 bases and J 2 bases, with 13 bases left between them. The germline V gene has CDR1 SGHRS and CDR2 YFSETQ. CDR3 length equals 16 residues. CDR3 coding DNA: TGCGCCAGCAGCTTGGGGGGAGCGGGTGCCACAGATACGCAGTATTTT. It is translated as CASSLGGAGATDTQYF.

This clone was recorded only once. The chain links TRBV4-1 to TRBJ2-2; no firm D call. Per germline, CDR1 MGHRA and CDR2 YSYEKL. The V and J ends lost 0 bases and 5 bases respectively, with 7 bases between them. The CDR3 is 14 residues long. CDR3 loop: CASSQDVQTGELFF. The CDR3, as DNA: TGCGCCAGCAGCCAAGACGTTCAGACCGGGGAGCTGTTTTTT.

The chain employs TRBV6-5 and TRBJ1-2; D gene ambiguous. Germline loops: CDR1 MNHEY, CDR2 SVGAGI. Trimming cost V 6 bases and J 6 bases, with 14 bases left between them. The CDR3 runs to 13 residues. The CDR3: CASSHREGDGYTF. The CDR3 DNA reads as TGTGCCAGCAGCCACCGGGAGGGTGATGGCTACACCTTC.

This sequence joins TRBV19 and TRBJ2-3, with 9 bases fitting TRBD2. Germline V lookup: CDR1 LNHDA, CDR2 SQIVND (reference sequence). J gave up 0 bases and V 5 bases, and 3 bases lay outside the gene matches. This CDR3 region has 15 residues. CDR3 region: CASSDSGGSTDTQYF. DNA for the CDR3: TGTGCCAGTAGTGATAGCGGGGGAAGCACAGATACGCAGTATTTT. Variable domain in full (rest from reference TRBV19 and TRBJ2-3): DGGITQSPKYLFRKEGQNVTLSCEQNLNHDAMYWYRQDPGQGLRLIYYSQIVNDFQKGDIAEGYSVSREKKESFPLTVTSAQKNPTAFYLCASSDSGGSTDTQYFGPGTRLTVL.

The chain carries TRBV4-1 and TRBJ2-1, with a tentative D call TRBD1 (5 bases). Trimming removed 7 bases from V and 4 bases from J, with 20 bases in between. The CDR3 totals 16 residues. CDR1 and CDR2 (germline): MGHRA, YSYEKL. This CDR3 is CASTPEPGLGYNEQFF. CDR3 nucleotide sequence: TGCGCCAGCACCCCGGAACCAGGGCTTGGGTACAATGAGCAGTTCTTC.

This clone was recorded a few times. The rearrangement joins TRBV6-1 to TRBJ1-2; D uncertain. Trimming left V 3 bases short and J 7 bases short, with 12 bases between. The CDR3 has 13 amino acids. The germline V gene encodes CDR1 MNHNS and CDR2 SASEGT. The CDR3 spells CASSDFLKSGYTF. The CDR3 DNA is TGTGCCAGCAGTGATTTTCTAAAAAGTGGCTACACCTTC.

In regard to this clone: Compared with germline, one end of the junction differs, possibly owing to a read error. The rearrangement uses TRBV29-1 and TRBJ2-1; 11 nucleotides match TRBD2. The CDR3 sequence is 14 residues long. The V gene's germline CDR1 is SQVTM and CDR2 ANQGSEA. The CDR3 region is CSVDTSGSYSEQFF. CDR3 nucleotide sequence: TGCAGCGTTGACACTAGCGGGAGCTACAGTGAGCAGTTCTTC.

The genes are TRBV3-1 (or the pseudogene TRBV3-2) and TRBJ2-1; maybe TRBD1 (6 bases). With 5 bases removed from V and 2 bases from J, the gap between germline ends came to 16 bases. Germline V CDR1 and CDR2: LGHDT, YNNKEL (reference sequence). The CDR3 sequence is 16 residues long. The CDR3 is CASSIQSQGTYNEQFF. The CDR3 region has the DNA TGTGCCAGCAGCATCCAAAGCCAGGGGACCTACAATGAGCAGTTCTTC.

CDR3: CASSYESGLTGELFF. The CDR3 DNA sequence: TGTGCCAGCAGTTACGAGTCAGGCCTCACCGGGGAGCTGTTTTTT. The J gene is TRBJ2-2, the V gene TRBV6-5, with D hard to call. This CDR3 has 15 amino acids. The V end lost 2 bases, the J end lost 4 bases, and 11 bases lay between the germline ends. Looked up from germline, CDR1 is MNHEY and CDR2 is SVGAGI.

This chain uses TRBV30 with TRBJ1-1, with a weak D call TRBD1 (5 bases). The CDR3 runs to 13 residues. V was trimmed by 3 bases and J by 7 bases, leaving 15 bases between them. CDR1 is GTSNPN, CDR2 SVGIG, per germline (reference sequence). The CDR3 region is CAWSPRVGGEAFF. The DNA for the CDR3 is TGTGCCTGGAGCCCCCGGGTCGGGGGTGAAGCTTTCTTT.

The chain carries TRBV28 and TRBJ2-7; 7 bases are shared with TRBD2. The CDR3 totals 13 residues. The V gene end was trimmed by 8 bases and the J gene end by 4 bases; junction bases not matched to a gene: 8. CDR1 and CDR2 (germline): MDHEN, SYDVKM. The CDR3 nucleotides are TGTGCCAGCTCGCGTGGGCGGGAGTACGAGCAGTACTTC. Protein product: CASSRGREYEQYF.